The rows below give T cell receptor beta chains drawn from one sample of a study of control samples from healthy donors and cancer patients. Data came from immunoSEQ multiplex PCR; TCRdb stores just in-frame clones and leaves some out. The sample carries approximately 87,000 clones, 90% to 95% recorded once. The sample was blood. These receptors came from a man aged 50 or older in good health. CDR3s include the opening cysteine and the closing phenylalanine or tryptophan. Each record gives: clone size, J gene, D gene, V gene, CDR3 DNA, CDR3 protein. D genes are given only for firm matches. Rows may omit the clone size; those that give it use once, few, many or a size class.

NA,TRBJ1-6,NA,TRBV11-2,TGTGCCAGCAGCTTAGGGCCGGGCTTTAATTCACCCCTCCACTTT,CASSLGPGFNSPLHF
NA,TRBJ1-5,NA,TRBV12-3/TRBV12-4,TGTGCCAGCAGTAGGCCCCAAGGGCCCCAGCATTTT,CASSRPQGPQHF
few,TRBJ1-5,NA,TRBV30,TGTGCCTGGAGTCAAGGGTTGGGCAATCAGCCCCAGCATTTT,CAWSQGLGNQPQHF
NA,TRBJ1-1,NA,TRBV19,TGTGCCAGTAACAGGCTACAGACGGACACTGAAGCTTTCTTT,CASNRLQTDTEAFF
NA,TRBJ1-4,NA,TRBV30,TGTGCCTGGCGGGAGAACGAAAAACTGTTTTTT,CAWRENEKLFF
NA,TRBJ2-3,NA,TRBV5-1,TGCGCCAGCAGCCCCCGGGGGCCCGCAGATACGCAGTATTTT,CASSPRGPADTQYF
NA,TRBJ1-1,TRBD1,TRBV6-6,TGTGCCAGCAGTTACGAGGGGGCCAGAGGGCTTGAAGCTTTCTTT,CASSYEGARGLEAFF
NA,TRBJ1-6,NA,TRBV30,TGTGCCTGGAGTGTCGGCAGGGGCAATTCACCCCTCCACTTT,CAWSVGRGNSPLHF
NA,TRBJ2-5,NA,TRBV6-6,TGTGCCAGCAGTTACAGGCACGCCAAAGAGACCCAGTACTTC,CASSYRHAKETQYF
NA,TRBJ1-3,NA,TRBV19,TGTGCCAGTAGACAAACAGGGACTGGAAACACCATATATTTT,CASRQTGTGNTIYF
NA,TRBJ2-5,TRBD2,TRBV30,TGTGCCTGGAGTGCCAGCGGGGGGGCTGGAGAGACCCAGTACTTC,CAWSASGGAGETQYF
NA,TRBJ1-1,NA,TRBV14,TGTGCCAGCAGCCAAGCTCAGGGTTTAAGAGCTTTCTTT,CASSQAQGLRAFF
NA,TRBJ1-1,NA,TRBV12-5,TGTGCTAGTGGACACTCCATGAACACTGAAGCTTTCTTT,CASGHSMNTEAFF
NA,TRBJ1-1,NA,TRBV6-5,TGTGCCAGCAGTCATGGGACGAGGGGCACTGAAGCTTTCTTT,CASSHGTRGTEAFF
NA,TRBJ2-1,TRBD2,TRBV5-1,TGCGCCAGCAGCTTGGGGGGCGGGGGGGCCCATGAGCAGTTCTTC,CASSLGGGGAHEQFF
NA,TRBJ1-2,NA,TRBV23-1,TGCGCCAGCAGTCCCCCTCCTACAGGTCTCGGCTATGGCTACACCTTC,CASSPPPTGLGYGYTF
NA,TRBJ2-1,TRBD1,TRBV5-1,TGCGCCAGCAGCCAGAGCCCGGGACAGGGCAATGAGCAGTTCTTC,CASSQSPGQGNEQFF
NA,TRBJ1-3,NA,TRBV6-5,TGTGCCAGCAGTCCCCCCGGGGGAGCGGGAAACACCATATATTTT,CASSPPGGAGNTIYF
NA,TRBJ2-2,TRBD1,TRBV14,TGTGCCAGCAGCCGCACCAGGGGGCCGAACACCGGGGAGCTGTTTTTT,CASSRTRGPNTGELFF
NA,TRBJ2-1,NA,TRBV6-1,TGTGCCAGCAGTGAATATGGCTACAATGAGCAGTTCTTC,CASSEYGYNEQFF
NA,TRBJ2-7,NA,TRBV3-1/TRBV3-2,TGTGCCAGCAGCCAAAGCACTAAGGGCTATAGGACCTTC,CASSQSTKGYRTF
NA,TRBJ2-5,TRBD1,TRBV19,TGTGCCAGTAGTTACCAGGGGGCTGTACAAGAGACCCAGTACTTC,CASSYQGAVQETQYF
NA,TRBJ1-3,NA,TRBV5-1,TGCGCCAGCAGCCTACAGACGGCAGGGACCTCTGGAAACACCATATATTTT,CASSLQTAGTSGNTIYF
NA,TRBJ2-2,NA,TRBV7-2,TGTGCCAGCAGCTTATTTATCACCGGGGAGCTGTTTTTT,CASSLFITGELFF
NA,TRBJ2-7,NA,TRBV27,TGTGCCAGCAGTCTAAAACCCTCCCGACAGGCTGACTTC,CASSLKPSRQADF
NA,TRBJ1-5,NA,TRBV5-1,TGCGCCAGCAGCCCCGGAAGGGATGACCAGCCCCAGCATTTT,CASSPGRDDQPQHF
NA,TRBJ1-1,NA,TRBV4-3,TGCGCCAGCAGCCAAGAGGCAGGGAGGACTGAAGCTTTCTTT,CASSQEAGRTEAFF